The present entry profiles one TCR beta chain with its context. The data belong to a study of blood T cell repertoires in COVID-19. Clones were sequenced by immunoSEQ multiplex PCR, and TCRdb holds only the in-frame ones, with some missing. This repertoire shows about 150,000 clones, approximately 86% found once; its top ten account for about 2.5%. This CDR3 is built from 12 residues. With V trimmed by 5 bases and J by 9 bases, 5 bases remained unmatched. Germline CDR1 SGHTA, CDR2 FQGTGA. This sequence originates from a woman between 70 and 85 years old with acute or convalescent COVID-19. The chain joins TRBV7-3 to TRBJ1-1; 8 bases fit TRBD1. Sequencing used peripheral blood. The chain's CDR3 is CASSPGTGKAFF. DNA of the CDR3: TGTGCCAGCAGCCCGGGGACAGGAAAAGCTTTCTTT.